Below, one TCR beta chain is given with its context. The antigen is undetermined. This sample was taken from a study of cytomegalovirus exposure and HLA in healthy donors. Study conclusions and caveats: In a later analysis, productive TCRs from donors in an Asian-associated ancestry cluster reportedly carried fewer N-insertions than the cohort mean. The study designated 150 to 200 TCR beta chains cytomegalovirus-associated. Later analysis associated a missense DCLRE1C variant with TCR beta V- and J-gene trimming. Most of the TCR beta V segments (in an earlier analysis) were productive either about 87% or about 30% of the time.

Germline CDR1 SGHAT, CDR2 FQNNGV. CDR3 length: 16 amino acids. Trimming shortened V by 3 bases and J by 5 bases, and 19 bases separated the two germline ends. With 60 Vbeta and 13 Jbeta primers, the PCR was carried out. Repertoires were generated with immunoSEQ multiplex PCR, while TCRdb's copy carries only in-frame clones and drops some. In the table there are roughly 160,000 clones, 70% to 90% of which are singletons. The V and J genes are TRBV11-2 and TRBJ1-1, with no clear D. The sequence derives from a man aged 25-40 years in good health and CMV-seropositive. Material: PBMCs. Here the CDR3 DNA reads TGTGCCAGCAGCTTCAGTGGTGATCCGGGGTTAACTGAAGCTTTCTTT. Its translation: CASSFSGDPGLTEAFF.